Shown below are 18 T cell receptor beta chains from a single sample sequenced in a study of CD4 T cells in relation to SARS-CoV-2 and coronaviruses. Using immunoSEQ multiplex PCR, the repertoire was profiled, and TCRdb retains in-frame clones only, with some absent. The sample lists about 18,000 clones, approximately 80% occurring once. Antigen specificity for these receptors is unknown. The unexposed donors gave CD4+ T cells in about 2011-2018, prior to COVID-19. CD4+ T cells were isolated from the cells after less than 13 days of culture. Material: CD4+ T cells from PBMCs, cultured in vitro. Source of these receptors: a human donor in good health.

This clone was recorded only once. The CDR3 nucleotides are TGTGCCAGCAGTTTACAGGGCAATTCACCCCTCCACTTT. It is translated as CASSLQGNSPLHF. This chain connects TRBV27 to TRBJ1-6, with D tentatively TRBD1 (5 bases). The CDR3 has 13 amino acids. The V end lost 2 bases, the J end lost 7 bases, and 6 bases lay between the germline ends. Germline V lookup: CDR1 MNHEY, CDR2 SMNVEV (reference sequence).

This sequence joins TRBV11-3 and TRBJ2-3; D is unresolved. The CDR3 extends over 16 amino acids. V gave up 5 bases and J gave up 1 base, with 16 bases separating them. From germline, CDR1 is SGHNT and CDR2 YENEEA. CDR3 in DNA: TGTGCCAGCAGCCCCAAGCGACTGTCTGGCACAGATACGCAGTATTTT. Protein sequence: CASSPKRLSGTDTQYF.

The chain couples TRBV6-4 to TRBJ1-4; TRBD1 matches 9 bases. This CDR3 is 14 amino acids long. V dropped 5 bases and J dropped 8; count of bases not matched to a gene: 6. Germline V gives CDR1 MRHNA, CDR2 SNTAGT. CDR3 residues: CASSPTGGGEKLFF. CDR3 sequence (DNA): TGTGCCAGCAGTCCCACAGGGGGCGGCGAAAAACTGTTTTTT.

The chain links TRBV29-1 to TRBJ2-7; 7 nucleotides align to TRBD1. V trimming: 4 bases; J trimming: 4 bases; junction bases outside the gene matches: 7. The CDR3 covers 13 residues. Germline V gene sequence: CDR1 SQVTM, CDR2 ANQGSEA. The CDR3 loop is CSVVGTEKYEQYF. The CDR3 DNA reads TGCAGCGTTGTTGGGACAGAAAAGTACGAGCAGTACTTC.

V usage is TRBV11-2 and J usage is TRBJ1-1; D is unclear. The length of the CDR3 is 12 residues. In germline, CDR1 is SGHAT, CDR2 FQNNGV. Trimming removed 2 bases from V and 6 bases from J, with 7 bases in between. Here the CDR3 DNA reads TGTGCCAGCAGCTTATATCTCTCTGAAGCTTTCTTT. Encoded protein: CASSLYLSEAFF.

The chain carries TRBV5-1 and TRBJ1-1, with D hard to call. CDR1 is SGHRS, CDR2 YFSETQ, per germline. CDR3 length: 15 residues. V lost 1 base and J lost 0, with 10 bases in between. CDR3 loop: CASSLLAFMNTEAFF. Here the CDR3 DNA reads TGCGCCAGCAGCTTGTTAGCGTTTATGAACACTGAAGCTTTCTTT.

This rearrangement joins TRBV5-8 to TRBJ1-1; D unresolved. The germline V gene encodes CDR1 SGHTS and CDR2 YDEGEE. Trimming removed 0 bases at V and 0 bases at J, with 6 bases between. CDR3 length: 14 residues. The CDR3 loop is CASSLGWVNTEAFF. In DNA, the CDR3 is TGTGCCAGCAGCTTGGGATGGGTGAACACTGAAGCTTTCTTT.

The V and J genes are TRBV19 and TRBJ1-3; unclear D gene. The V end lost 2 bases, the J end lost 4 bases, and 12 bases lay between the germline ends. CDR3 size: 15 residues. Germline lookup yields CDR1 LNHDA and CDR2 SQIVND (reference sequence). The CDR3: CASSITPSDGNTIYF. Written as DNA, the CDR3 is TGTGCCAGTAGTATAACTCCCAGTGACGGAAACACCATATATTTT. Looking up the rest from reference TRBV19 and TRBJ1-3 gives the full variable domain: DGGITQSPKYLFRKEGQNVTLSCEQNLNHDAMYWYRQDPGQGLRLIYYSQIVNDFQKGDIAEGYSVSREKKESFPLTVTSAQKNPTAFYLCASSITPSDGNTIYFGEGSWLTVV.

The chain has TRBV27 and TRBJ1-6; D is uncertain. Germline V lookup: CDR1 MNHEY, CDR2 SMNVEV (reference sequence). Trimming cost V 6 bases and J 0 bases, with 3 bases left between them. The CDR3 length is 13 residues. In DNA form, the CDR3 reads TGTGCCAGCAGCCGCTCCTATAATTCACCCCTCCACTTT. Residues: CASSRSYNSPLHF.

J is TRBJ2-6 and V is TRBV15, with 9 bases that match TRBD1. The V gene's germline CDR1 is LNHNV and CDR2 YYDKDF (reference sequence). V lost 3 bases to trimming and J lost 0 bases; unmatched junction nucleotides: 9. This CDR3 is built from 19 residues. The chain's CDR3 is CATSRLTGTGYSGANVLTF. The CDR3 region has the DNA TGTGCCACCAGCAGGCTAACCGGGACAGGGTACTCTGGGGCCAACGTCCTGACTTTC.

The J gene is TRBJ1-4, the V gene TRBV24-1; 7 bases agree with TRBD1. This CDR3 contains 15 residues. CDR1 KGHDR and CDR2 SFDVKD come from the germline V gene. Trimming at V came to 5 bases and at J to 0 bases, leaving 2 bases not matched to a gene. The CDR3 coding sequence is TGTGCCACCAGTGCCGGACAGGCAACTAATGAAAAACTGTTTTTT. It encodes CATSAGQATNEKLFF.

V gene TRBV4-1 combines with J gene TRBJ1-1; maybe TRBD1 (5 bases). The germline CDR1 and CDR2 sequences are MGHRA and YSYEKL. This CDR3 has 17 amino acids. V dropped 3 bases and J dropped 0 bases, with 17 bases sitting between them. The CDR3: CASSHVRGTIMNTEAFF. DNA for the CDR3: TGCGCCAGCAGCCACGTTCGGGGGACTATAATGAACACTGAAGCTTTCTTT.

The chain recombines TRBV20-1 with TRBJ2-1; D call uncertain. This CDR3 region has 12 residues. Per germline, CDR1 DFQATT and CDR2 SNEGSKA (reference sequence). V was shortened by 3 bases and J by 6 bases, with 9 bases between the two germline ends. The CDR3 protein is CSASRPSNEQFF. In DNA form, the CDR3 reads TGCAGTGCTAGTCGGCCTAGCAATGAGCAGTTCTTC.

This chain uses TRBV25-1 with TRBJ1-2; 11 positions match TRBD1. The CDR3 contains 12 residues. V dropped 10 bases and J dropped 7; count of bases not matched to a gene: 5. The germline V gene encodes CDR1 MGHDK and CDR2 SYGVNS. The CDR3 DNA is TGTGCCACCACGGGGACAGGGGGTGGCTACACCTTC. Protein product: CATTGTGGGYTF.

The chain employs TRBV23-1 and TRBJ2-7; 7 bases align to TRBD1. TRBV23-1 is an open reading frame whose function is uncertain. The CDR3 runs to 18 residues. J lost 0 bases, V lost 3 bases, and 14 bases had no gene match. The CDR3 sequence: CASSQPEAGTEVSYEQYF. CDR3 coding DNA: TGCGCCAGCAGTCAGCCGGAAGCCGGGACAGAGGTCTCCTACGAGCAGTACTTC.

This clone was counted a single time. The J gene is TRBJ1-1, the V gene TRBV7-2; D not certain. Between the trimmed V and J ends, which lost 0 bases and 2 bases, there was a span of 13 bases. This CDR3 contains 16 residues. The germline gives CDR1 SGHTA, CDR2 FQGNSA. The CDR3 is CASSLAPGLINTEAFF. The CDR3 region has the DNA TGTGCCAGCAGCTTAGCCCCGGGCCTTATTAACACTGAAGCTTTCTTT.

The V gene is TRBV24-1, the J gene TRBJ2-1; 9 bases fit TRBD2. This CDR3 contains 17 residues. Germline lookup yields CDR1 KGHDR and CDR2 SFDVKD. V lost 1 base, J lost 9 bases, and 12 bases stayed unmatched. This CDR3 is CATSDFDGREGRVEQFF. In DNA, the CDR3 is TGTGCCACCAGTGATTTTGACGGGCGGGAGGGCCGCGTTGAGCAGTTCTTC.

This clone was seen a few times. The rearrangement joins TRBV24-1 to TRBJ2-7; a possible D gene is TRBD1 (5 bases). Germline V gives CDR1 KGHDR, CDR2 SFDVKD. The germline V and J ends were trimmed by 6 bases and 2 bases, with 19 bases remaining between them. The CDR3 spans 16 residues. CDR3 in DNA: TGTGCCACCAGTCCATCCGACCCGAAGGGGCCCTACGAGCAGTACTTC. The encoded protein is CATSPSDPKGPYEQYF.